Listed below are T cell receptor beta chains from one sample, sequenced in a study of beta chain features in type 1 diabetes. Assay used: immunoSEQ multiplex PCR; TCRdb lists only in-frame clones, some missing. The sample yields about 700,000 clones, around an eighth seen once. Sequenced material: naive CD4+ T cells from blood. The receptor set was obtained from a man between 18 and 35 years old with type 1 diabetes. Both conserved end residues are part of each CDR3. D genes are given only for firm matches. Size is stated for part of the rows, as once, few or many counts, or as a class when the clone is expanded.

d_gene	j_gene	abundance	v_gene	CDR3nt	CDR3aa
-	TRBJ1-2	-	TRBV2	TGTGCCAGCAGCGTAAAGGGCTACACCTTC	CASSVKGYTF
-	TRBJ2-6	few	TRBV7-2	TGTGCCAGCACTGGGGCCAACGTCCTGACTTTC	CASTGANVLTF
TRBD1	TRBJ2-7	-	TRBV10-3	TGTGCCAGCCAGACAGGGGACTCCTACGAGCAGTACTTC	CASQTGDSYEQYF
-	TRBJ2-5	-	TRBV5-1	TGCGCCAGCAGCCGGAGTGTCCGGGAGACCCAGTACTTC	CASSRSVRETQYF
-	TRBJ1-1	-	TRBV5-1	TGCGCCAGCAGCTTGGCCTTAGGCGGGGAGAACACTGAAGCTTTCTTT	CASSLALGGENTEAFF
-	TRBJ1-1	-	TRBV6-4	TGTGCCAGCAGCTTACAGCTGAACACTGAAGCTTTCTTT	CASSLQLNTEAFF
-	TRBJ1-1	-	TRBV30	TGTGCCTGGACCCCAGAGGACACTGAAGCTTTCTTT	CAWTPEDTEAFF
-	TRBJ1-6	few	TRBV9	TGTGCCAGCAGCGTAGCACCTGTCGGTTCACCCCTCCACTTT	CASSVAPVGSPLHF
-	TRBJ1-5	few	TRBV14	TGTGCCAGCAGCCATGATCAGGGGTTCAGCAATCAGCCCCAGCATTTT	CASSHDQGFSNQPQHF
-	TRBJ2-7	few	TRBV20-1	TGCAGTGTGACAGCTCGCTACGAGCAGTACTTC	CSVTARYEQYF
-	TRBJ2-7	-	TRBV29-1	TGCAGCGTAAGGTGGGCCCGTTACGAGCAGTACTTC	CSVRWARYEQYF
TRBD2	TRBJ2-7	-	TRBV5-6	TGTGCCAGCATGCCTAGCGGGGGCGACTCCTACGAGCAGTACTTC	CASMPSGGDSYEQYF
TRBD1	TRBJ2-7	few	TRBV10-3	TGTGCCATCAGTGAGTCGATGGGACAGGGTAGCGAGCAGTACTTC	CAISESMGQGSEQYF
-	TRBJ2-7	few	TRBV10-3	TGTGCCATCAGCCAGGCTTTCGCCTACGAGCAGTACTTC	CAISQAFAYEQYF
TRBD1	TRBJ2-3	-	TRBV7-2	TGTGCCAGCAGCGCCGGGACAGGGGGCTACGATACGCAGTATTTT	CASSAGTGGYDTQYF
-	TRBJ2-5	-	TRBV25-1	TGTGCCAGCAGTGAAATAGGGTGGGCAAAAGGGGAGACCCAGTACTTC	CASSEIGWAKGETQYF
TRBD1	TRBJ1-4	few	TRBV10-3	TGTGCCATCAGGGATGGACAGGGGGAAAAACTGTTTTTT	CAIRDGQGEKLFF